The source of this TCR beta chain is a study of CD8 T cells in Susac syndrome (dated by TCRdb to between 2018 and 2020). As for the study more broadly: Among the sequenced Susac syndrome patients, 5 or 6 had clinically active disease and roughly 8 were in clinical remission. Whether CD8+ T cell activation and differentiation in Susac syndrome was antigen driven was tested using repertoire sequencing. Susac syndrome patients were therapy-naive, on corticosteroids (some also receiving IVIg), or on IVIg alone at blood withdrawal. CD8+ T cell repertoire clonality was compared between 12 healthy donors, approximately 14 Susac syndrome patients and roughly 15 multiple sclerosis patients.

Including cysteine and phenylalanine, the CDR3 has 17 amino acids. Only the CDR3 DNA is retained, 51 bases long and in frame from the first base. V is trimmed back by 2 bases and J by 1 base, and the junction contains 9 bases that no gene match accounts for. CDR1 and CDR2 (DFQATT, SNEGSKA) derive from the germline V gene (reference sequence). Comment on this clonotype: Its cognate antigen has yet to be identified. Per-base qualities were not stored, and no clone one base away is much larger.

Peripheral blood CD8+ and CD4+ T cells from healthy donors, Susac syndrome patients and multiple sclerosis patients were profiled by high-throughput TCR beta sequencing. Recently defined diagnostic criteria for definite or probable disease were met by the Susac syndrome patients. Bulk CD8+ and CD4+ T cells were purified by magnetic negative isolation, whereas CD8+ TEMRA cells were enriched by FACS. Blood was collected in EDTA tubes and processed within 24 hours, with PBMCs isolated through density gradient centrifugation. PBMCs intended for TCR sequencing were frozen in liquid nitrogen and were later thawed in a 37 degrees C water bath. Purity of sorted or isolated CD4+, CD8+ and CD8+ TEMRA cells was at least 90%. RNA was extracted with the RNeasy kit and 0.5 to 1 ug was reverse transcribed using random hexamers. The immunoSEQ multiplex PCR assay, which covers 54 Vbeta and 13 Jbeta segments, was used to amplify TCR beta CDR3 regions. To correct PCR amplification bias, a synthetic template baseline was used for both primer optimization and computational correction. The authors processed their data as follows. Reads were annotated to V, D and J genes per IMGT and analyzed with immunoSEQ Analyzer, keeping only productive sequences. To calculate clonality, Shannon entropy was normalized by log2 of the number of productive unique sequences and then subtracted from one. For each patient and control, public and private clones were evaluated within the 100 most prevalent clones. A clone was defined as Susac-specific if it was absent from the healthy and MS cohorts, from more than 850 published viral clones and from other ImmuneACCESS disease sequences. TCRdb reprocessed the public reads (quality trimming at Q25 with fastp, clone calling with MiXCR) and kept in-frame beta chains. CDR3 protein duplicates are merged, each entry listing the most common genes and DNA. Clone size and V and J calls follow TCRdb, not the original study. Recorded for this sample are nearly 110,000 distinct CDR3 sequences; approximately 94% of them occurred a single time. In total, the top ten clones hold approximately 0.41% of the sample.

The full study reports these points: The number of individuals in the TCR sequencing and HLA analysis was acknowledged as relatively small. In the total CD8+ and CD8+ TEMRA repertoires, sixteen and five Susac-specific public clones, respectively, were identified. Clonal expansion was seen in Susac syndrome CD8+ repertoires, peaking in CD8+ TEMRA cells and being greater in clinically active patients than in remitting ones.

This TCR came from a human donor with Susac syndrome. The sequenced material came from CD8+ T cells from PBMCs. The sequence links TRBV20-1 to TRBJ2-1; 9 middle bases align to TRBD2. The bases read TGCAGTGCTAGACGTCTAGCGGGGAATGCGTCCTACAATGAGCAGTTCTTC. Its translation reads: CSARRLAGNASYNEQFF.